Given below is one T cell receptor (beta chain) in context. Antigen specificity is unknown. A multiplex PCR was run with 60 Vbeta primers and 13 Jbeta primers. Generated by immunoSEQ multiplex PCR, the TCRdb table keeps only in-frame clones and is missing some. The table includes approximately 160,000 clones, around 81% detected once. The data were taken from a study of cytomegalovirus exposure and HLA in healthy donors. Study-wide points: Many donors carried some public TCRs, although rarity characterized most TCR sequences. A likely sequencing artifact accounted for one observed cluster of highly shared sequence variants. The study listed 164 cytomegalovirus-associated TCR beta chains. Later analysis identified several of the most significant clusters that appeared linked to common viral pathogens.

Germline-derived CDR1 and CDR2 are LNHDA and SQIVND (reference sequence). The CDR3 contains 14 residues. Trimming left V 6 bases short and J 5 bases short, with 14 bases between. The gene calls are TRBV19 and TRBJ1-5; D is perhaps TRBD1 (6 bases). This sequence originates from a man aged 35-49 years in good health and CMV-seronegative. The sample was PBMCs. In DNA, the CDR3 is TGTGCCAGTAGGAGTGCCCAGGGGTATCAGCCCCAGCATTTT. As protein: CASRSAQGYQPQHF.